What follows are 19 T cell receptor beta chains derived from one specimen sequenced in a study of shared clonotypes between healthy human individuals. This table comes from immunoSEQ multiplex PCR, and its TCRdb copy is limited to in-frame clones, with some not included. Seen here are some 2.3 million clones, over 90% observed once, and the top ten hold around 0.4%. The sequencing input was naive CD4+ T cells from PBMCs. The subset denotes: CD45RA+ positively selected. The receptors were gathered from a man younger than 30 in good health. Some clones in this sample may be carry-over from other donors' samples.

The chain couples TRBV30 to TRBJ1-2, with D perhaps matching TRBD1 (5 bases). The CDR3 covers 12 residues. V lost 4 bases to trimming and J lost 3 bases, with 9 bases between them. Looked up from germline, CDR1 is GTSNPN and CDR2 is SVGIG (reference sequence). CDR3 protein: CAWNQGYYGYTF. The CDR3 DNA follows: TGTGCCTGGAATCAGGGTTACTATGGCTACACCTTC.

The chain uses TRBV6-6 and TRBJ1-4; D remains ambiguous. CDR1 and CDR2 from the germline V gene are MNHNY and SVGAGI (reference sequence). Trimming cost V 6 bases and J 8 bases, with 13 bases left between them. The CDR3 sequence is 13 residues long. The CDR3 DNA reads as TGTGCCAGCAGGTCGCAGGAAAGCGAAAAACTGTTTTTT. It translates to CASRSQESEKLFF.

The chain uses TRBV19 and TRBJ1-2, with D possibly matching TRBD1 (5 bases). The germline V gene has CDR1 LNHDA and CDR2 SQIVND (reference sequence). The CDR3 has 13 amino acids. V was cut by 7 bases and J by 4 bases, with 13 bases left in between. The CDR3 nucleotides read TGTGCCAGTACCCCACCAGGGCTCTATGGCTACACCTTC. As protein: CASTPPGLYGYTF.

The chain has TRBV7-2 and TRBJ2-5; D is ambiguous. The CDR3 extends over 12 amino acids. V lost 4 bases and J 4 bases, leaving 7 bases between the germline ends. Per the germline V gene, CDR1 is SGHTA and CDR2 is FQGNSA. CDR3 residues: CASSSAAETQYF. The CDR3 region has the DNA TGTGCCAGCAGCTCCGCCGCAGAGACCCAGTACTTC.

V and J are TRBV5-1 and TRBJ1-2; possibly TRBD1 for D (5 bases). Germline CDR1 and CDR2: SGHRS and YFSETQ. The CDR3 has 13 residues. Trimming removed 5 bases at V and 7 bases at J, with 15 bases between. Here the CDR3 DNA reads TGCGCCAGCAGGGGGGGTAGCGAGAGTGGCTACACCTTC. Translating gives CASRGGSESGYTF.

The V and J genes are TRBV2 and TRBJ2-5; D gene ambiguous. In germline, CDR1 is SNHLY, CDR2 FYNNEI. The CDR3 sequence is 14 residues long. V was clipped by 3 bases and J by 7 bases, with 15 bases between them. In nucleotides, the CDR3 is TGTGCCAGCAGTGACACAAACTTATCGGGGACCCAGTACTTC. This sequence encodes CASSDTNLSGTQYF.

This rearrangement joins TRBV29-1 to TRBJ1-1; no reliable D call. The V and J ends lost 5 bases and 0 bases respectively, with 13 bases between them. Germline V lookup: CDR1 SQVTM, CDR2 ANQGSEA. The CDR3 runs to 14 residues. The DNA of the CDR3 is TGCAGCGTTACCCGACGGCTTATGAACACTGAAGCTTTCTTT. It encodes CSVTRRLMNTEAFF.

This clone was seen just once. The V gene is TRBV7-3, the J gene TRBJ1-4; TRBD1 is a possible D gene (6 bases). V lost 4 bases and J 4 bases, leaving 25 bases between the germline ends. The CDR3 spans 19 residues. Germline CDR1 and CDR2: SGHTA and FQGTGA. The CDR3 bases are TGTGCCAGCAGCTCCAGACTACGACCCGACAGGACATTTAATGAAAAACTGTTTTTT. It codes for CASSSRLRPDRTFNEKLFF.

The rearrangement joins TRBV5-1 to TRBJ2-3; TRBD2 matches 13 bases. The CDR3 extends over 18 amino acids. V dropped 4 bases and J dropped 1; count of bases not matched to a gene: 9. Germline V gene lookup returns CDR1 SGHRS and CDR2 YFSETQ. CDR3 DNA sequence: TGCGCCAGCAGCACCCAGGGACTAGCGGGACCCCGCACAGATACGCAGTATTTT. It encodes CASSTQGLAGPRTDTQYF.

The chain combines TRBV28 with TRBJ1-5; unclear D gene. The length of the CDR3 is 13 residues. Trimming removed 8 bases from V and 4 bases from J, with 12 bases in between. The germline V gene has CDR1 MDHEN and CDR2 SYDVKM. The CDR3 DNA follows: TGTGCCAGCGGACGGATCCCGAATCAGCCCCAGCATTTT. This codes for CASGRIPNQPQHF.

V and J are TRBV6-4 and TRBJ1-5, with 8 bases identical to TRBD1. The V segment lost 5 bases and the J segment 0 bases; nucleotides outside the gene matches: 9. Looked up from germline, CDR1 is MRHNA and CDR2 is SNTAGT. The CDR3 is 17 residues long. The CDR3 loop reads CASSPGGEEYSNQPQHF. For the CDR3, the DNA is TGTGCCAGCAGTCCAGGGGGCGAGGAGTATAGCAATCAGCCCCAGCATTTT.

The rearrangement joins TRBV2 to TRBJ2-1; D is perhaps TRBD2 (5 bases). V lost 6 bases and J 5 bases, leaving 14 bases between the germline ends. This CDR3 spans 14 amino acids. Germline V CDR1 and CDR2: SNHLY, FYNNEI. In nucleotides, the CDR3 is TGTGCCAGCAGGGGTAGTACTAGTAACAATGAGCAGTTCTTC. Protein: CASRGSTSNNEQFF.

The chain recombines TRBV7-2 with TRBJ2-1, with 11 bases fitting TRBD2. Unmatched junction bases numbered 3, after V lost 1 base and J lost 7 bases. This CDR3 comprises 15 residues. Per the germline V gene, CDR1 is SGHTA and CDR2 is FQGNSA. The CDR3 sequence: CASSLDTSGRNEQFF. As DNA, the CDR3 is TGTGCCAGCAGCTTAGATACTAGCGGGAGAAATGAGCAGTTCTTC.

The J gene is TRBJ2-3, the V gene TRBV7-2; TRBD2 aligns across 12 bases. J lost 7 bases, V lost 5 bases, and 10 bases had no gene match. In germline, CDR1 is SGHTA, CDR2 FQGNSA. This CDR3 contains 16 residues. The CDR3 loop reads CASSLPTSGSLNTQYF. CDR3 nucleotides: TGTGCCAGCAGCCTACCGACTAGCGGGAGCTTAAATACGCAGTATTTT.

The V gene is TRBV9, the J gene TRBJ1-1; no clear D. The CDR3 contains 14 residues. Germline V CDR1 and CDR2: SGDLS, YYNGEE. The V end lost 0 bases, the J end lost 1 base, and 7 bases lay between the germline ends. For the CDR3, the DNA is TGTGCCAGCAGCGTAGGCGAGGGGAACACTGAAGCTTTCTTT. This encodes CASSVGEGNTEAFF.

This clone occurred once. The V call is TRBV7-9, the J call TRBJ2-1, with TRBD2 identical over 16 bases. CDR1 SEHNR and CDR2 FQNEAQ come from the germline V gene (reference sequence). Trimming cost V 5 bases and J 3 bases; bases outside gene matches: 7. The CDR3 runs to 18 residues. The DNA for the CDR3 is TGTGCCAGCAGCCCGGGACTAGCGGGGGGGAGACACTACAATGAGCAGTTCTTC. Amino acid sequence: CASSPGLAGGRHYNEQFF.

The DNA for the CDR3 is TGTGCTGGCCGGTTGGGGGCCTACGAGCAGTACTTC. Its protein is CAGRLGAYEQYF. V is TRBV2 and J is TRBJ2-7, with D perhaps assigned TRBD1 or TRBD2 (5 bases each). The length of the CDR3 is 12 residues. CDR1 is SNHLY, CDR2 FYNNEI, per germline.

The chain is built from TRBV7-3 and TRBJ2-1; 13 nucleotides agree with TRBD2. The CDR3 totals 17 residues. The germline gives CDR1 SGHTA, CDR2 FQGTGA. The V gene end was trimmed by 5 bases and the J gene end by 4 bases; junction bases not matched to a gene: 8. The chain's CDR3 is CASSPTSGRGKYNEQFF. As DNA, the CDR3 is TGTGCCAGCAGCCCAACTAGCGGGAGGGGCAAATACAATGAGCAGTTCTTC.

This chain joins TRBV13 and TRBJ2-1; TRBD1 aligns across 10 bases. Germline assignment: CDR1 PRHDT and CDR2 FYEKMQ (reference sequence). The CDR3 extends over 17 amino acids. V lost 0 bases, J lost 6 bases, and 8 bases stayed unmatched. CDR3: CASSLGDRGVLGNEQFF. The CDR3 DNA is TGTGCCAGCAGCTTAGGGGACAGGGGGGTTTTGGGCAATGAGCAGTTCTTC.